The 18 T cell receptor beta chains listed next were all sequenced from one sample in a study of blood T cell repertoires in COVID-19. Sequenced by immunoSEQ multiplex PCR; TCRdb stores in-frame clones only, minus some. Of about 150,000 clones listed, 83% were seen once; the top ten hold about 2.1%. The specimen was peripheral blood. These receptors came from a woman over 75 with acute or convalescent COVID-19.

CDR3 region: CAWSEGVVPDEQYF. CDR3 DNA sequence: TGTGCCTGGAGCGAGGGGGTTGTTCCGGACGAGCAGTACTTC. The chain joins TRBV30 to TRBJ2-7, with D possibly TRBD1 on 6 matching bases. Germline CDR1 GTSNPN, CDR2 SVGIG (reference sequence). The V end was cut by 3 bases, the J end by 5 bases, with 17 bases between. This CDR3 has 14 residues. The entire variable domain, with the rest obtained from reference TRBV30 and TRBJ2-7, is as follows: SQTIHQWPATLVQPVGSPLSLECTVEGTSNPNLYWYRQAAGRGLQLLFYSVGIGQISSEVPQNLSASRPQDRQFILSSKKLLLSDSGFYLCAWSEGVVPDEQYFGPGTRLTVT.

Only one count was recorded for this clone. The chain has TRBV18 and TRBJ2-2; the match to TRBD1 covers 9 bases. V lost 5 bases, J lost 8 bases, and 3 bases stayed unmatched. The CDR3 consists of 13 residues. CDR1 KGHSH and CDR2 LQKENI come from the germline V gene. The CDR3 protein is CASSSGQGGELFF. DNA for the CDR3: TGTGCCAGCTCATCCGGACAGGGGGGGGAGCTGTTTTTT. Supplemented by reference TRBV18 and TRBJ2-2, the full variable domain reads NAGVMQNPRHLVRRRGQEARLRCSPMKGHSHVYWYRQLPEEGLKFMVYLQKENIIDESGMPKERFSAEFPKEGPSILRIQQVVRGDSAAYFCASSSGQGGELFFGEGSRLTVL.

The chain employs TRBV7-9 and TRBJ2-1; D might be TRBD1 (6 bases). V lost 5 bases and J 3 bases, leaving 20 bases between the germline ends. The length of the CDR3 is 17 residues. Germline V gives CDR1 SEHNR, CDR2 FQNEAQ (reference sequence). The DNA of the CDR3 is TGTGCCAGCAGCCAGACAGGAGACGGAAACTACTACAATGAGCAGTTCTTC. Translated: CASSQTGDGNYYNEQFF.

The chain has TRBV29-1 and TRBJ2-3, with a tentative D call TRBD1 (6 bases). CDR3 length: 14 amino acids. CDR1 is SQVTM and CDR2 is ANQGSEA in the germline V gene. Trimming shortened V by 7 bases and J by 2 bases, and 16 bases separated the two germline ends. CDR3 amino acids: CSAPGEGVTDTQYF. The CDR3 bases are TGCAGCGCCCCAGGGGAAGGCGTCACAGATACGCAGTATTTT.

V is TRBV28 and J is TRBJ2-7, with 9 positions matching TRBD1. V trimming: 6 bases; J trimming: 3 bases; junction bases outside the gene matches: 6. This CDR3 spans 14 amino acids. The germline gives CDR1 MDHEN, CDR2 SYDVKM. CDR3: CASSRQGEIYEQYF. CDR3 sequence (DNA): TGTGCCAGCAGCAGACAGGGGGAGATCTACGAGCAGTACTTC. The full variable domain, completed using reference TRBV28 and TRBJ2-7, is DVKVTQSSRYLVKRTGEKVFLECVQDMDHENMFWYRQDPGLGLRLIYFSYDVKMKEKGDIPEGYSVSREKKERFSLILESASTNQTSMYLCASSRQGEIYEQYFGPGTRLTVT.

The gene calls are TRBV4-1 and TRBJ1-2; D is ambiguous. V was clipped by 0 bases and J by 8 bases, with 13 bases between them. The CDR3 has 14 residues. Germline CDR1 is MGHRA and CDR2 is YSYEKL. The CDR3 region is CASSQDLGERGYTF. The CDR3 DNA reads TGCGCCAGCAGCCAAGACCTTGGGGAGCGGGGCTACACCTTC.

The CDR3 is CASSQSWAPWEKLFF. DNA for the CDR3: TGCGCCAGCAGTCAATCTTGGGCCCCTTGGGAAAAACTGTTTTTT. The genes are TRBV23-1 and TRBJ1-4; D gene unclear. TRBV23-1 is an open reading frame whose function is uncertain. Trimming left V 0 bases short and J 8 bases short, with 13 bases between. This CDR3 spans 15 amino acids.

V usage is TRBV27 and J usage is TRBJ1-1; TRBD1 might be the D (5 bases). V was pared by 6 bases and J by 5 bases, with 16 bases between. CDR3 size: 14 residues. Germline lookup yields CDR1 MNHEY and CDR2 SMNVEV (reference sequence). The CDR3 is CASSTLLGGTEAFF. The DNA of the CDR3 is TGTGCCAGCAGCACCCTCTTGGGGGGAACTGAAGCTTTCTTT.

CDR3 amino acids: CASSPTGGIYEQYF. For the CDR3, the DNA is TGTGCCAGCAGCCCAACAGGGGGAATCTACGAGCAGTACTTC. The chain combines TRBV7-3 with TRBJ2-7, with 8 bases fitting TRBD1. Germline V CDR1 and CDR2: SGHTA, FQGTGA. V gave up 5 bases and J gave up 3 bases; unmatched junction bases: 6. This CDR3 has 14 amino acids.

This sequence joins TRBV18 and TRBJ2-7; 7 bases are shared with TRBD1. The germline V gene encodes CDR1 KGHSH and CDR2 LQKENI. J was trimmed by 3 bases and V by 3 bases; bases with no gene match: 11. This CDR3 region has 16 residues. The CDR3 nucleotides read TGTGCCAGCTCACCCCAAGGGGACAGTCGTTTCTACGAGCAGTACTTC. Encoded protein: CASSPQGDSRFYEQYF.

The rearrangement uses TRBV19 and TRBJ2-5, with 9 bases lining up with TRBD1. After removal of 5 bases from V and 5 bases from J, the junction contained 9 bases not matched to a gene. There are 15 residues in the CDR3. CDR1 is LNHDA, CDR2 SQIVND, per germline (reference sequence). The CDR3 reads CASSPTGGAGETQYF. In DNA, the CDR3 is TGTGCCAGTAGTCCCACAGGGGGCGCCGGGGAGACCCAGTACTTC.

V usage is TRBV29-1 and J usage is TRBJ1-2, with a tentative D call TRBD1 (6 bases). CDR1 is SQVTM, CDR2 ANQGSEA, per germline. CDR3 size: 13 residues. V gave up 3 bases and J gave up 6 bases, with 14 bases separating them. The CDR3 region has the DNA TGCAGCGTTGAGTCCGGGACATTCAATGGCTACACCTTC. Translating it yields CSVESGTFNGYTF. The variable domain in full, with the rest retrieved from reference TRBV29-1 and TRBJ1-2, is SAVISQKPSRDICQRGTSLTIQCQVDSQVTMMFWYRQQPGQSLTLIATANQGSEATYESGFVIDKFPISRPNLTFSTLTVSNMSPEDSSIYLCSVESGTFNGYTFGSGTRLTVV.

This clone was seen a single time. This sequence joins TRBV9 and TRBJ1-3; a possible D gene is TRBD1 (5 bases). Trimming took 4 bases from V and 8 from J, leaving 10 bases between them. CDR1 and CDR2 from the germline V gene are SGDLS and YYNGEE. This CDR3 spans 12 amino acids. CDR3 residues: CASSRGFDTIYF. CDR3 in DNA: TGTGCCAGCAGCAGGGGCTTTGACACCATATATTTT.

The chain combines TRBV10-2 with TRBJ2-7; the D gene is possibly TRBD2 (5 bases). Germline V lookup: CDR1 WSHSY, CDR2 SAAADI. This CDR3 has 12 amino acids. The ends were cut back, 6 bases at V and 0 bases at J, with 6 bases in the middle. The CDR3 nucleotides are TGCGCCAGCAGCGGGGACTCCTACGAGCAGTACTTC. This gives the protein CASSGDSYEQYF.

The chain has TRBV30 and TRBJ1-4; D is uncertain. Per the germline V gene, CDR1 is GTSNPN and CDR2 is SVGIG (reference sequence). The V end lost 2 bases, the J end lost 3 bases, and 13 bases lay between the germline ends. The CDR3 has 15 residues. CDR3 amino acids: CAWSPTHAANEKLFF. The CDR3 DNA is TGTGCCTGGAGTCCAACACACGCAGCTAATGAAAAACTGTTTTTT. Full variable domain (outside the CDR3, taken from reference TRBV30 and TRBJ1-4): SQTIHQWPATLVQPVGSPLSLECTVEGTSNPNLYWYRQAAGRGLQLLFYSVGIGQISSEVPQNLSASRPQDRQFILSSKKLLLSDSGFYLCAWSPTHAANEKLFFGSGTQLSVL.

V gene TRBV7-3 combines with J gene TRBJ1-4; weak D call: TRBD1 (6 bases). V was clipped by 5 bases and J by 0 bases, with 10 bases between them. Germline assignment: CDR1 SGHTA and CDR2 FQGTGA. The CDR3 extends over 15 amino acids. The CDR3 loop is CASSPQGATNEKLFF. The CDR3 DNA follows: TGTGCCAGCAGCCCACAGGGTGCAACTAATGAAAAACTGTTTTTT.

This clone was observed a few times. CDR3 sequence reads: CASSSHRDRVNTIYF. The CDR3, as DNA: TGTGCCAGCAGTTCTCACCGGGACAGGGTAAACACCATATATTTT. V gene TRBV5-8 combines with J gene TRBJ1-3; TRBD1 aligns across 9 bases. CDR1 is SGHTS, CDR2 YDEGEE, per germline. The CDR3 loop spans 15 amino acids. Trimming took 5 bases from V and 6 from J; bases not matched to a gene: 9.

This rearrangement joins TRBV24-1 to TRBJ2-3; tentative D call: TRBD2 (5 bases). V lost 7 bases and J lost 1, with 14 bases in between. Per germline, CDR1 KGHDR and CDR2 SFDVKD. The CDR3 runs to 15 residues. CDR3 region: CATSIWTGGTDTQYF. The CDR3 DNA sequence: TGTGCCACCAGCATCTGGACCGGGGGCACAGATACGCAGTATTTT.